This is a list of T cell receptor beta chains from one sample in a study of neurological immune-mediated disorders. TCRdb called the 5' RACE reads again in MiXCR, with one record for every CDR3 protein. The sample has roughly 36,000 distinct CDR3 sequences; 11% to 15% are singletons. The sample was PBMCs. The receptor source for this set is a woman aged 50 to 60 with HTLV-1-associated myelopathy (HAM/TSP). CDR3s leave out the opening cysteine and the closing phenylalanine or tryptophan. A D gene is named only where the DNA matches it firmly. Only part of the rows carry a size: once, few, many, or a class if the clone is expanded.

TRBV20-1	many	13	TRBD2	TRBJ2-3	SANFGGGSTDTQY
TRBV10-3	many	12	-	TRBJ1-5	AISEEIRHQPQH
TRBV18	many	12	-	TRBJ1-2	ASSPPGVDYGYT
TRBV6-6	many	14	-	TRBJ2-6	ASSIRRSSGANVLT
TRBV3-1	many	13	TRBD1	TRBJ1-2	ASSSQDRVGYGYT
TRBV9	many	11	-	TRBJ2-3	ASSVQGGDTQY
TRBV5-1	many	12	-	TRBJ1-1	ASSRGGGETEAF
TRBV12-3/TRBV12-4	many	13	-	TRBJ1-5	ASSLAGDRNQPQH
TRBV5-5	-	13	TRBD2	TRBJ2-1	ASSPSGGPGDEQF
TRBV5-1	many	14	TRBD1	TRBJ1-1	ASSLGSGGMGTEAF
TRBV7-8	many	12	TRBD1	TRBJ2-5	ASSYRTGSETQY
TRBV20-1	many	12	-	TRBJ1-5	SASAGISNQPQH
TRBV20-1	many	11	-	TRBJ2-3	SVRRALPDTQY
TRBV6-1	many	13	-	TRBJ1-5	ASSEKGGLSQPQH
TRBV7-9	-	12	-	TRBJ2-7	ASSPLGGSYEQY
TRBV29-1	-	13	TRBD2	TRBJ2-5	SVEDGSGRLETQY
TRBV20-1	many	12	-	TRBJ2-5	SAREPLAQETQY
TRBV7-2	many	11	-	TRBJ1-5	ASSLRTEQPQH
TRBV6-4	-	14	TRBD1	TRBJ2-1	ASSRSGTGGYNEQF
TRBV25-1	-	15	TRBD1	TRBJ2-5	ASTPPPGQGAQETQY
TRBV20-1	many	9	-	TRBJ2-7	SGMGAYEQY
TRBV20-1	many	14	TRBD2	TRBJ2-3	SARRSAGGRTDTQY
TRBV20-1	many	12	-	TRBJ1-6	SARIGTAYSPLH
TRBV27	many	13	TRBD1	TRBJ2-5	ASSLRTGMKETQY
TRBV20-1	many	12	TRBD1	TRBJ2-1	SALPRQGYNEQF
TRBV6-2/TRBV6-3	many	12	-	TRBJ1-2	ASSSFGANYGYT
TRBV12-3/TRBV12-4	many	14	-	TRBJ2-4	ASSFQGVGGPNIQY
TRBV20-1	many	14	TRBD1	TRBJ1-1	SAPQGGQSKNTEAF
TRBV5-6	many	12	-	TRBJ1-3	ASSFQGAGNTIY
TRBV20-1	many	15	TRBD2	TRBJ2-1	SIRGASGGSSYNEQF
TRBV5-4	many	10	-	TRBJ2-3	ASSLFLDTQY
TRBV5-1	-	11	-	TRBJ1-5	ASSLASDRPQH
TRBV7-2	many	14	TRBD2	TRBJ2-7	ASSYRGSGGPYEQY
TRBV6-2/TRBV6-3	many	15	-	TRBJ2-2	ASSYSAGTWNTGELF
TRBV20-1	many	13	TRBD1	TRBJ1-5	SARRQGSGNQPQH
TRBV6-2/TRBV6-3	many	12	-	TRBJ1-1	ASSANRVATEAF
TRBV7-2	many	10	-	TRBJ1-5	ASSLAGQPQH
TRBV20-1	many	14	TRBD2	TRBJ2-1	SAIPLLAGGLNEQF
TRBV12-3/TRBV12-4	many	11	-	TRBJ1-5	ASRFDKTQPQH
TRBV28	-	14	-	TRBJ2-5	ASSSPVTIGGETQY
TRBV3-1	many	11	-	TRBJ1-6	ASSQQGGSPLH
TRBV29-1	-	15	TRBD1	TRBJ2-6	SVDSTGGGSGDNVLT
TRBV20-1	many	9	-	TRBJ2-5	SARGQETQY